The 17 T cell receptor beta chains below come from one sample, sequenced in a study of cytomegalovirus exposure and HLA in healthy donors. PCR used 60 Vbeta primers and 13 Jbeta primers. Clones were sequenced by immunoSEQ multiplex PCR, and TCRdb holds only the in-frame ones, with some missing. The data contain more than 95,000 clones, approximately 80% of them seen just once; the ten biggest clones take up just under 2%. Sequencing was performed on PBMCs. The receptors were gathered from a man aged 45-65 years in good health and CMV-seronegative.

This clone was observed a handful of times. In DNA form, the CDR3 reads TGTGCCAGCAGCGTGGTACGGGGTAGCCAGCCCCAGCATTTT. As protein: CASSVVRGSQPQHF. The chain has TRBV5-6 and TRBJ1-5; D is ambiguous. This CDR3 comprises 14 residues. Germline V lookup: CDR1 SGHDT, CDR2 YYEEEE. Trimming removed 4 bases from V and 7 bases from J, with 15 bases in between.

V usage is TRBV6-5 and J usage is TRBJ2-2, with TRBD1 identical over 9 bases. CDR3 length: 15 residues. Germline V gives CDR1 MNHEY, CDR2 SVGAGI. Trimming at V came to 6 bases and at J to 3 bases, leaving 5 bases not matched to a gene. CDR3: CASRTTGGDTGELFF. DNA for the CDR3: TGTGCCAGCAGAACCACAGGGGGCGACACCGGGGAGCTGTTTTTT.

This chain uses TRBV15 with TRBJ1-2, with 8 bases that match TRBD1. Germline V gene sequence: CDR1 LNHNV, CDR2 YYDKDF (reference sequence). This CDR3 is 15 amino acids long. The trim removed 3 bases at V and 2 bases at J, leaving 5 bases unmatched. As DNA, the CDR3 is TGTGCCACCAGCAGGAGACAGGGGAGCAACTATGGCTACACCTTC. It encodes CATSRRQGSNYGYTF. Using reference TRBV15 and TRBJ1-2 for the parts outside the CDR3, the full variable domain is DAMVIQNPRYQVTQFGKPVTLSCSQTLNHNVMYWYQQKSSQAPKLLFHYYDKDFNNEADTPDNFQSRRPNTSFCFLDIRSPGLGDTAMYLCATSRRQGSNYGYTFGSGTRLTVV.

The J gene is TRBJ2-1, the V gene TRBV7-2; TRBD2 matches 12 bases. Germline CDR1 SGHTA, CDR2 FQGNSA. This CDR3 has 15 amino acids. With V trimmed by 6 bases and J by 7 bases, 7 bases remained unmatched. CDR3 residues: CASSPSGGAGNEQFF. The DNA of the CDR3 is TGTGCCAGCAGTCCTAGCGGGGGGGCTGGTAATGAGCAGTTCTTC. Looking up the rest from reference TRBV7-2 and TRBJ2-1 gives the full variable domain: GAGVSQSPSNKVTEKGKDVELRCDPISGHTALYWYRQSLGQGLEFLIYFQGNSAPDKSGLPSDRFSAERTGGSVSTLTIQRTQQEDSAVYLCASSPSGGAGNEQFFGPGTRLTVL.

This chain links TRBV7-9 with TRBJ2-2; TRBD2 agrees at 14 bases. V dropped 4 bases and J dropped 4; count of bases not matched to a gene: 5. The CDR3 consists of 17 residues. CDR1 SEHNR and CDR2 FQNEAQ come from the germline V gene (reference sequence). DNA for the CDR3: TGTGCCAGCAGCTCAGGACTAGCGGGGGGTGTCACCGGGGAGCTGTTTTTT. This sequence encodes CASSSGLAGGVTGELFF. Variable domain in full (rest from reference TRBV7-9 and TRBJ2-2): DTGVSQNPRHKITKRGQNVTFRCDPISEHNRLYWYRQTLGQGPEFLTYFQNEAQLEKSRLLSDRFSAERPKGSFSTLEIQRTEQGDSAMYLCASSSGLAGGVTGELFFGEGSRLTVL.

The chain employs TRBV6-1 and TRBJ1-4, with D tentatively TRBD1 (5 bases). CDR1 and CDR2 (germline): MNHNS, SASEGT. Between the trimmed V and J ends, which lost 1 base and 6 bases, there was a span of 15 bases. CDR3 length: 16 amino acids. This CDR3 is CASSEEIGGGDEKLFF. CDR3 nucleotide sequence: TGTGCCAGCAGTGAAGAAATCGGGGGGGGAGATGAAAAACTGTTTTTT.

This chain uses TRBV7-2 with TRBJ1-5; possibly TRBD1 for D (6 bases). Germline CDR1 SGHTA, CDR2 FQGNSA. Trimming cost V 6 bases and J 6 bases, with 15 bases left between them. This CDR3 contains 14 residues. The CDR3 spells CASSPIGGAQPQHF. For the CDR3, the DNA is TGTGCCAGCAGTCCAATCGGGGGGGCTCAGCCCCAGCATTTT. The full variable domain, its missing parts supplied by reference TRBV7-2 and TRBJ1-5, is GAGVSQSPSNKVTEKGKDVELRCDPISGHTALYWYRQSLGQGLEFLIYFQGNSAPDKSGLPSDRFSAERTGGSVSTLTIQRTQQEDSAVYLCASSPIGGAQPQHFGDGTRLSIL.

Of note for this clone: At one boundary the junction diverges from the germline segment, which might be a read error. The CDR3 DNA sequence: TGTTCCAGCAGCTTTGGCGGGGGGGCGTTTGAGCAGTTCTTC. As protein: CSSSFGGGAFEQFF. V and J are TRBV7-9 and TRBJ2-1, with 9 bases matching TRBD2. Germline assignment: CDR1 SEHNR and CDR2 FQNEAQ (reference sequence). This CDR3 comprises 14 residues. The variable domain in full, completed from reference TRBV7-9 and TRBJ2-1, reads DTGVSQNPRHKITKRGQNVTFRCDPISEHNRLYWYRQTLGQGPEFLTYFQNEAQLEKSRLLSDRFSAERPKGSFSTLEIQRTEQGDSAMYLCSSSFGGGAFEQFFGPGTRLTVL.

This chain connects TRBV5-1 to TRBJ2-5; the D gene is possibly TRBD1 (7 bases). The V end was cut by 7 bases, the J end by 1 base, with 11 bases between. The CDR3 covers 13 residues. Germline CDR1 and CDR2: SGHRS and YFSETQ. The CDR3 coding sequence is TGCGCCAGCGGAGGGACAGCCCAAGAGACCCAGTACTTC. Amino acid sequence: CASGGTAQETQYF.

V is TRBV5-4 and J is TRBJ2-1, with D possibly being TRBD2 (6 bases). Trimming removed 3 bases at V and 4 bases at J, with 14 bases between. This CDR3 is built from 15 residues. CDR1 SGHNT and CDR2 YYREEE come from the germline V gene (reference sequence). CDR3 sequence: CASSSNGGVYNEQFF. DNA of the CDR3: TGTGCCAGCAGCTCTAACGGGGGAGTTTACAATGAGCAGTTCTTC.

This clone was detected a few times. This chain links TRBV5-1 with TRBJ1-1; D might be TRBD1 (5 bases). Trimming took 6 bases from V and 3 from J, leaving 18 bases between them. CDR1 is SGHRS and CDR2 is YFSETQ in the germline V gene. The CDR3 is 15 residues long. For the CDR3, the DNA is TGCGCCAGCAACCCCATTGACAGCCTTTACACTGAAGCTTTCTTT. It is translated as CASNPIDSLYTEAFF. Variable domain in full (rest from reference TRBV5-1 and TRBJ1-1): KAGVTQTPRYLIKTRGQQVTLSCSPISGHRSVSWYQQTPGQGLQFLFEYFSETQRNKGNFPGRFSGRQFSNSRSEMNVSTLELGDSALYLCASNPIDSLYTEAFFGQGTRLTVV.

This clone was recorded only once. The chain carries TRBV7-9 and TRBJ2-7; D ambiguous. The CDR3 loop spans 13 amino acids. Germline V gene data show CDR1 as SEHNR and CDR2 as FQNEAQ (reference sequence). Trimming took off 1 base at V and 2 bases at J, with 6 bases between the two ends. The CDR3 DNA reads TGTGCCAGCAGCTTAGAGCTGACCTACGAGCAGTACTTC. Translated: CASSLELTYEQYF.

J is TRBJ1-2 and V is TRBV10-3; 7 bases agree with TRBD1. The junction had 8 bases not matched to a gene; V was cut back by 1 base and J by 6 bases. The CDR3 extends over 15 amino acids. CDR1 and CDR2 from the germline V gene are ENHRY and SYGVKD. In DNA, the CDR3 is TGTGCCATCAGTGAGTATACAGGGGAAATCCATGGCTACACCTTC. Its protein product is CAISEYTGEIHGYTF.

With respect to this clone: This sample includes further DNA sequences coding for the same CDR3. This chain joins TRBV4-3 and TRBJ1-4; the D gene is possibly TRBD1 (6 bases). The CDR3 runs 14 residues. Germline V gives CDR1 LGHNA, CDR2 YSLEER. Deletions cut 0 bases from V and 4 bases from J, with 6 bases between. CDR3 residues: CASSQDRGNEKLFF. Here the CDR3 DNA reads TGCGCCAGCAGCCAAGACAGGGGTAATGAAAAACTGTTTTTT.

This chain connects TRBV11-3 to TRBJ2-1; tentatively, D is TRBD1 (5 bases). Per germline, CDR1 SGHNT and CDR2 YENEEA. V dropped 4 bases and J dropped 8 bases, with 15 bases sitting between them. The CDR3 sequence is 14 residues long. The CDR3 region has the DNA TGTGCCAGCAGCTCCCAACAGGCAGTCGATGAGCAGTTCTTC. It translates to CASSSQQAVDEQFF.

This chain joins TRBV2 and TRBJ1-1; 7 bases agree with TRBD1. V dropped 7 bases and J dropped 3; count of bases not matched to a gene: 8. Per germline, CDR1 SNHLY and CDR2 FYNNEI. CDR3 length equals 14 residues. CDR3 in DNA: TGTGCCAGCAATCCTGGACAGGCAGACACTGAAGCTTTCTTT. As protein: CASNPGQADTEAFF.

The rearrangement joins TRBV19 to TRBJ1-2; TRBD1 matches at 8 bases. Germline-derived CDR1 and CDR2 are LNHDA and SQIVND (reference sequence). The CDR3 totals 14 residues. The trim removed 6 bases at V and 9 bases at J, leaving 12 bases unmatched. The CDR3: CASRPGQDLRSYTF. The DNA of the CDR3 is TGTGCCAGTAGACCGGGACAGGACCTTAGGAGCTACACCTTC.